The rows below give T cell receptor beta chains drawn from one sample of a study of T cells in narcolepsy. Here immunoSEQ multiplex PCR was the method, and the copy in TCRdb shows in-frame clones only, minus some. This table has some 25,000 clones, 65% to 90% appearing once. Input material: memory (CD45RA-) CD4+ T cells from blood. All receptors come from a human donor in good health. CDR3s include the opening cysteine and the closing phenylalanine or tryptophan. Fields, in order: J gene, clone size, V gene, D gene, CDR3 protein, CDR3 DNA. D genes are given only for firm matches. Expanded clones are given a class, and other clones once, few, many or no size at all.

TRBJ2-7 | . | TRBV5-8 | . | CASSLEGFLIYEQYF | TGTGCCAGCAGCTTGGAGGGGTTTCTCATCTACGAGCAGTACTTC
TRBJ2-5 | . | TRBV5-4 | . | CASSLVGRQETQYF | TGTGCCAGCAGCTTGGTCGGGAGACAAGAGACCCAGTACTTC
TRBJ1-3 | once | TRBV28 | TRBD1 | CASSPQGALGNTIYF | TGTGCCAGCAGCCCACAGGGGGCTTTAGGAAACACCATATATTTT
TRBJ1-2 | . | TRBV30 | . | CAWRRTDNYGYTF | TGTGCCTGGAGAAGGACAGATAACTATGGCTACACCTTC
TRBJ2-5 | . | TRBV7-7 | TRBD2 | CASSLSGRAEETQYF | TGTGCTAGCAGCCTTAGCGGGAGGGCCGAAGAGACCCAGTACTTC
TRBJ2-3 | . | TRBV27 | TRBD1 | CASSLRAGGTGGTDTQYF | TGTGCCAGCAGTTTAAGAGCCGGCGGGACAGGGGGAACAGATACGCAGTATTTT
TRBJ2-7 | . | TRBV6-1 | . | CASSPSQGEQYF | TGTGCCAGCAGTCCCTCCCAAGGGGAGCAGTACTTC
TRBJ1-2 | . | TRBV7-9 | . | CASSLIAGTSGYTF | TGTGCCAGCAGCTTAATCGCCGGGACATCTGGCTACACCTTC
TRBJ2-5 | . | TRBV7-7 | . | CASSPTRLETQYF | TGTGCTAGCAGCCCGACCCGATTAGAGACCCAGTACTTC
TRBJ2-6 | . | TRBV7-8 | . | CASSIGGANVLTF | TGTGCCAGCTCTATAGGTGGGGCCAACGTCCTGACTTTC
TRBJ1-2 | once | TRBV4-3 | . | CASSQDLLGWNYGYTF | TGCGCCAGCAGCCAAGACCTTCTGGGGTGGAACTATGGCTACACCTTC
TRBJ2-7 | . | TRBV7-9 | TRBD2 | CASSLVDSGSHEQYF | TGTGCCAGCAGCTTAGTGGATAGCGGGAGCCACGAGCAGTACTTC
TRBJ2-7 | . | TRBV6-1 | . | CASTRDGISYEQYF | TGTGCCAGCACCCGGGACGGAATTTCCTACGAGCAGTACTTC
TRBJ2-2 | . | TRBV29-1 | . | CSCRGGIDTGELFF | TGCAGTTGTCGGGGTGGTATTGACACCGGGGAGCTGTTTTTT
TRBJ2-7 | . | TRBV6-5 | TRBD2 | CASSTAGLAGTEQYF | TGTGCCAGCAGTACCGCCGGACTAGCGGGAACCGAGCAGTACTTC
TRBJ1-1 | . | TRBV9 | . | CASSERGVVGTEAFF | TGTGCCAGCAGCGAGAGGGGGGTTGTCGGTACTGAAGCTTTCTTT
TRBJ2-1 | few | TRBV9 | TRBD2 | CASSVFSGSSYNEQFF | TGTGCCAGCAGCGTCTTTAGCGGGAGCTCCTACAATGAGCAGTTCTTC
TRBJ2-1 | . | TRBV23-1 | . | CASSQCTRARGSNEQFF | TGCGCCAGCAGTCAATGTACCCGGGCTAGAGGGTCCAATGAGCAGTTCTTC
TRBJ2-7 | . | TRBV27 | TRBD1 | CASSPRGQGAYAYEQYF | TGTGCCAGCAGTCCCCGGGGACAGGGGGCTTATGCCTACGAGCAGTACTTC
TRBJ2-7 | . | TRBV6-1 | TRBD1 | CASTLRGRGSREQYF | TGTGCCAGCACTTTGCGAGGCAGGGGGTCGCGCGAGCAGTACTTC
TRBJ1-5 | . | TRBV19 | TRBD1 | CASSIVRDRGPYSNQPQHF | TGTGCCAGTAGTATCGTACGGGACAGGGGGCCCTATAGCAATCAGCCCCAGCATTTT
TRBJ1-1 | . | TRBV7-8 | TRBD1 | CASSQREGAQPEAFF | TGTGCCAGCAGCCAGCGGGAGGGGGCGCAGCCTGAAGCTTTCTTT
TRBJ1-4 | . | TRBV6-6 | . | CASSYGGATNEKLFF | TGTGCCAGCAGTTACGGGGGGGCCACTAATGAAAAACTGTTTTTT
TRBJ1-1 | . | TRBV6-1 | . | CASSEEVNTEAFF | TGTGCCAGCAGCGAGGAGGTAAACACTGAAGCTTTCTTT
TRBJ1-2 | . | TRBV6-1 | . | CASSREANGYTF | TGTGCCAGCAGTAGGGAGGCAAATGGCTACACCTTC
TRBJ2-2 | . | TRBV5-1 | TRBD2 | CASSSMSAASGANTGELFF | TGCGCCAGCAGCAGTATGTCGGCGGCTAGCGGAGCGAACACCGGGGAGCTGTTTTTT
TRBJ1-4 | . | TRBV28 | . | CASSWGIRVGNEKLFF | TGTGCCAGCAGTTGGGGGATCAGGGTTGGTAATGAAAAACTGTTTTTT
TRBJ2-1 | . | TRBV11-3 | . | CASARVAYNEQFF | TGTGCCAGCGCGAGAGTTGCCTACAATGAGCAGTTCTTC
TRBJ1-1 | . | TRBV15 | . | CATSRDRLGGEAFF | TGTGCCACCAGCAGAGATCGCCTGGGAGGTGAAGCTTTCTTT
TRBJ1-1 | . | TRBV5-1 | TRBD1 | CASSPTGGESSEAFF | TGCGCCAGCAGCCCTACAGGGGGCGAGAGTTCCGAAGCTTTCTTT
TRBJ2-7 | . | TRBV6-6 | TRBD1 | CASRAPHGTGAYEQYF | TGTGCCAGCAGAGCCCCCCACGGGACAGGGGCCTACGAGCAGTACTTC
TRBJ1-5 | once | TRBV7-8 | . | CASSLVNNQPQHF | TGTGCCAGCAGCTTAGTAAACAATCAGCCCCAGCATTTT
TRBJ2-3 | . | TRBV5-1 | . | CASSLVQGGEGGRTDTQYF | TGCGCCAGCAGCTTGGTGCAGGGAGGGGAAGGGGGTCGCACAGATACGCAGTATTTT
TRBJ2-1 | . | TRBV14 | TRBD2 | CASSPTYGTSGSGNEQFF | TGTGCCAGCAGCCCTACCTACGGGACTAGCGGGAGTGGCAATGAGCAGTTCTTC
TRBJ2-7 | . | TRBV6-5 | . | CASSIDDRLYEQYF | TGTGCCAGCAGTATTGACGACAGACTTTACGAGCAGTACTTC
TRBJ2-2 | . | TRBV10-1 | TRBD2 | CASSEIAGAGTGELFF | TGCGCCAGCAGTGAGATCGCGGGAGCGGGCACCGGGGAGCTGTTTTTT
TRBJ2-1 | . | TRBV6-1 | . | CASSSTWVEQFF | TGTGCCAGCAGTTCGACGTGGGTGGAGCAGTTCTTC
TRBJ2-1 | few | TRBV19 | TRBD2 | CASQPGGGRPFGEQFF | TGTGCCAGTCAACCTGGTGGCGGGAGGCCGTTTGGTGAGCAGTTCTTC
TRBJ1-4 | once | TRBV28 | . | CASSLEGRVGEKLFF | TGTGCCAGCAGTTTAGAGGGCAGGGTAGGGGAAAAACTGTTTTTT
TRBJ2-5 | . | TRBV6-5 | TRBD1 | CATGTGGETQYF | TGTGCCACCGGGACAGGGGGCGAGACCCAGTACTTC
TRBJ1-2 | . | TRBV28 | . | CASGVGSQRGYTF | TGTGCCAGCGGGGTGGGCTCACAGAGGGGCTACACCTTC
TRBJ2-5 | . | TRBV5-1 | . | CASRQGEETQYF | TGCGCCAGCAGGCAGGGAGAAGAGACCCAGTACTTC
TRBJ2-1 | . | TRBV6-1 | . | CASSGGAKGSYNEQFF | TGTGCCAGCAGTGGGGGGGCGAAGGGTTCCTACAATGAGCAGTTCTTC
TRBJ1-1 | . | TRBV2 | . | CASLGQPMNTEAFF | TGTGCCAGCCTCGGACAGCCTATGAACACTGAAGCTTTCTTT
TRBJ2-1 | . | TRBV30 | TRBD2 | CAWSPGTSGRATEQFF | TGTGCCTGGAGTCCAGGGACTAGCGGGAGGGCCACTGAGCAGTTCTTC
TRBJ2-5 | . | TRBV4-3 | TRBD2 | CASSPRAGEGQRGETQYF | TGCGCCAGCAGCCCCAGAGCCGGGGAGGGGCAGCGAGGCGAGACCCAGTACTTC
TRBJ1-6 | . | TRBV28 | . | CASRDVSSPLHF | TGTGCCAGCAGGGACGTCAGTTCACCCCTCCACTTT
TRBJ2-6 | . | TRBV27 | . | CASSLLAAGSGANVLTF | TGTGCCAGCAGTTTATTGGCGGCAGGCTCTGGGGCCAACGTCCTGACTTTC
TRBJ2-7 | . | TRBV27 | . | CASSDRGSYEQYF | TGTGCCAGCAGCGATAGGGGGTCCTACGAGCAGTACTTC